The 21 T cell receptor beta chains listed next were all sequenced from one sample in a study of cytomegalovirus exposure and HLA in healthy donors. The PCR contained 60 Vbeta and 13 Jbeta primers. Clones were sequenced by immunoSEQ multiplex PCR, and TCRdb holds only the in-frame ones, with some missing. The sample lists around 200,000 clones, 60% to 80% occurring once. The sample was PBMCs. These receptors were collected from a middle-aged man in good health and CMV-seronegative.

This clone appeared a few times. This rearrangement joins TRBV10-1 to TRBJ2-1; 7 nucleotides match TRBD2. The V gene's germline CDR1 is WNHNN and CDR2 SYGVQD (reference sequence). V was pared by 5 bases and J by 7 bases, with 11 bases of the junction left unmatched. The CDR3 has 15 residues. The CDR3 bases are TGCGCCAGCAGTCCTGCGGGGGTCCCGGGGAATGAGCAGTTCTTC. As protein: CASSPAGVPGNEQFF.

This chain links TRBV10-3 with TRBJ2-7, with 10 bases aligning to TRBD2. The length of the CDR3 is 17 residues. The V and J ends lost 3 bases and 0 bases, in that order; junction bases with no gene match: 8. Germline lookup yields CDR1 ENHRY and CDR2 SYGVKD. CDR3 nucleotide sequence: TGTGCCATCAGTGATTTGACTAGCGGGTTATCCTCCTACGAGCAGTACTTC. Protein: CAISDLTSGLSSYEQYF.

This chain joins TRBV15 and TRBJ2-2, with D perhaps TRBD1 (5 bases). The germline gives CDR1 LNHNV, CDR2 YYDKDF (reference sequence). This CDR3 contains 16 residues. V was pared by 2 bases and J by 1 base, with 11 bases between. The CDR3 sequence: CATSRTLGQNTGELFF. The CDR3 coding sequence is TGTGCCACCAGCAGAACCCTAGGACAGAACACCGGGGAGCTGTTTTTT.

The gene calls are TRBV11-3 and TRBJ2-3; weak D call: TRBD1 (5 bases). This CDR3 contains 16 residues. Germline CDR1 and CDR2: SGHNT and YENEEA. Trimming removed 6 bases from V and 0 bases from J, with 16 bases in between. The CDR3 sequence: CASSSRGQVSTDTQYF. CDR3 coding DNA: TGTGCCAGCAGTTCTCGAGGACAAGTTAGCACAGATACGCAGTATTTT.

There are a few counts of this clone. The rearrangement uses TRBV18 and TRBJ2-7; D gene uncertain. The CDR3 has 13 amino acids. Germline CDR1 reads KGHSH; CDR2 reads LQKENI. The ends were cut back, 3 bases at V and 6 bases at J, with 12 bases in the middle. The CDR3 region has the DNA TGTGCCAGCTCACCCCAACACCCCTCCGAGCAGTACTTC. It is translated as CASSPQHPSEQYF.

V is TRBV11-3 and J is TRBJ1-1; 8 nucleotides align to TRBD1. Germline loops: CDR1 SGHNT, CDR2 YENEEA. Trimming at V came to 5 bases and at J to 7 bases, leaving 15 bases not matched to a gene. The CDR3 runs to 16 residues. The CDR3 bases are TGTGCCAGCAGCCCCCACGGTAGGACAGGGCGTGTTGAAGCTTTCTTT. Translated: CASSPHGRTGRVEAFF.

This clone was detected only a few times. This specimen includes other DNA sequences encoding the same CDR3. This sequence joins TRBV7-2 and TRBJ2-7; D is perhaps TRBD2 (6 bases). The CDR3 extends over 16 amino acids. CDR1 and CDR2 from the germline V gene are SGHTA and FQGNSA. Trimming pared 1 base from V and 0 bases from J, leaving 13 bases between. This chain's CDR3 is CASSLVGRGSSYEQYF. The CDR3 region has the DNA TGTGCCAGCAGCTTAGTGGGGCGGGGAAGCTCCTACGAGCAGTACTTC.

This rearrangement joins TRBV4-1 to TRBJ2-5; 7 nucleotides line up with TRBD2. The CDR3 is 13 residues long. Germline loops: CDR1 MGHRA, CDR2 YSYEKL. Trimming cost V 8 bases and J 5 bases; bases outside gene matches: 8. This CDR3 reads CASQEAGIETQYF. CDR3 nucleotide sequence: TGCGCCAGCCAGGAAGCGGGGATCGAGACCCAGTACTTC.

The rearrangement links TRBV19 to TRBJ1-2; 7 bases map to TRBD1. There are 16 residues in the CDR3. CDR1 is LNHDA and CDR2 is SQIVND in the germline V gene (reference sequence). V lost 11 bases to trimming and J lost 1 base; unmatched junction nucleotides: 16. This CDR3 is CACRPGQKHVNYGYTF. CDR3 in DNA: TGTGCCTGCAGACCGGGACAGAAACATGTTAACTATGGCTACACCTTC.

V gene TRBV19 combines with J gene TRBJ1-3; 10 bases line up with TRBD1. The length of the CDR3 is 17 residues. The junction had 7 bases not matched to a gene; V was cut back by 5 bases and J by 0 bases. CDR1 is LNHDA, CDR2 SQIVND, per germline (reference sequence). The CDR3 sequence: CASSPRDRGYSGNTIYF. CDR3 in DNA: TGTGCCAGTAGTCCCCGGGACAGGGGTTACTCTGGAAACACCATATATTTT.

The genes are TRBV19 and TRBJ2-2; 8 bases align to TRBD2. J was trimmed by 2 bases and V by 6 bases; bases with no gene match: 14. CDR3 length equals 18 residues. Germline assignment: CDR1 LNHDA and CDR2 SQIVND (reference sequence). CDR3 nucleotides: TGTGCCAGTAGCTCTCGTGGGAAAGCGGGAGTAAACACCGGGGAGCTGTTTTTT. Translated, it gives CASSSRGKAGVNTGELFF.

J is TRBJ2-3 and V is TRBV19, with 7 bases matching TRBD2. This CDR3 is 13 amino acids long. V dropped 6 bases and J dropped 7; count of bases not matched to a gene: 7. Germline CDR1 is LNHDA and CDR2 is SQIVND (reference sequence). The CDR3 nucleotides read TGTGCCAGTAGAATCGCAGGGACTAATACGCAGTATTTT. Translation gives CASRIAGTNTQYF.

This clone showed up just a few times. As DNA, the CDR3 is TGCGCCAGCAGCTTGGAGTGGGCCGATGAGCAGTTCTTC. This gives the protein CASSLEWADEQFF. This chain uses TRBV5-1 with TRBJ2-1; D gene uncertain. Trimming left V 0 bases short and J 8 bases short, with 9 bases between. Germline lookup yields CDR1 SGHRS and CDR2 YFSETQ. This CDR3 contains 13 residues.

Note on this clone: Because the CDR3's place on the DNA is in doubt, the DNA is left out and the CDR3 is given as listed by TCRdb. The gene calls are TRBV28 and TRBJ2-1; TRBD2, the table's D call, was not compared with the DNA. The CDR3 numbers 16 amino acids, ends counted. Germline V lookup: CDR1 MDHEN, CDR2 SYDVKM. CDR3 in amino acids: CASSSSSGGAYNEQFF.

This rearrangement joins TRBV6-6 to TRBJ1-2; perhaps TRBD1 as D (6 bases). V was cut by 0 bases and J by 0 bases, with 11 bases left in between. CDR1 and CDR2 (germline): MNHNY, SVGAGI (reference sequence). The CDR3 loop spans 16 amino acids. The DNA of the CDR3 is TGTGCCAGCAGTTACTCGGCCGGGACACCTAACTATGGCTACACCTTC. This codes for CASSYSAGTPNYGYTF.

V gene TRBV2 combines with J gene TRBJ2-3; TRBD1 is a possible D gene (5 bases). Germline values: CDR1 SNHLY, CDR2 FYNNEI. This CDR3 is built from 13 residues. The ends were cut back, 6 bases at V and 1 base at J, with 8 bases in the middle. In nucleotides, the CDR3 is TGTGCCAGCAGAGACAGAGGCACAGATACGCAGTATTTT. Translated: CASRDRGTDTQYF.

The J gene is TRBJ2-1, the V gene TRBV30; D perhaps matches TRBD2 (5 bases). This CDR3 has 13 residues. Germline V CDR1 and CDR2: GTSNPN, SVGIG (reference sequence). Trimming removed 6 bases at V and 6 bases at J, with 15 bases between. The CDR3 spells CACPRGSVNEQFF. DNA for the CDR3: TGTGCCTGCCCCCGTGGTAGCGTCAATGAGCAGTTCTTC.

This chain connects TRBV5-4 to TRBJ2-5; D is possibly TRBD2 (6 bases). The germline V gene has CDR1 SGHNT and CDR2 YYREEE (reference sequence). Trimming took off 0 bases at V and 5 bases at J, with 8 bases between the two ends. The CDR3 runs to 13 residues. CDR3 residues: CASSLVGGETQYF. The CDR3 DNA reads TGTGCCAGCAGCTTGGTCGGGGGTGAGACCCAGTACTTC.

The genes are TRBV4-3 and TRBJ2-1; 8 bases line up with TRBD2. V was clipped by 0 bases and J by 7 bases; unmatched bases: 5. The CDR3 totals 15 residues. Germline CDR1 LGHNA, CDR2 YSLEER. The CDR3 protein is CASSQDRLAGNEQFF. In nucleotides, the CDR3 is TGCGCCAGCAGCCAAGATCGGCTAGCGGGTAATGAGCAGTTCTTC.

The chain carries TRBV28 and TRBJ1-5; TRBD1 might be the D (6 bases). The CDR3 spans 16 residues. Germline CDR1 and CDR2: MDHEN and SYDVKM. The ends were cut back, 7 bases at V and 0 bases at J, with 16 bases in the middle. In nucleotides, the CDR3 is TGTGCCAGCACAACTGGACAGCAATTTAGCAATCAGCCCCAGCATTTT. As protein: CASTTGQQFSNQPQHF.

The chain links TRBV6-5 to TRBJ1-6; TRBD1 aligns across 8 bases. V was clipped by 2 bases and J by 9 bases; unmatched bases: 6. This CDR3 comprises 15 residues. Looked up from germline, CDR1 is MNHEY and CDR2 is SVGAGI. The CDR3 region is CASSYGQGMGSPLHF. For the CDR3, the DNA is TGTGCCAGCAGTTACGGACAGGGAATGGGTTCACCCCTCCACTTT.